This T cell receptor beta chain was recorded in a study of control samples from healthy donors and cancer patients. Sequenced by immunoSEQ multiplex PCR; TCRdb stores in-frame clones only, minus some. This table holds tens of thousands of clones, about 83% found once. Input material: PBMCs. The TCR comes from a woman aged 40 to 55 with lung cancer.

This CDR3 reads CASSSPGTYQPQHF. CDR3 DNA sequence: TGTGCCAGCAGTTCACCGGGGACATATCAGCCCCAGCATTTT. V is TRBV6-2 or TRBV6-3 and J is TRBJ1-5; possibly TRBD1 for D (6 bases). The CDR3 runs 14 residues. Looked up from germline, CDR1 is MNHEY and CDR2 is SVGEGT. With 4 bases removed from V and 5 bases from J, the gap between germline ends came to 12 bases.